This TCR beta chain is from a study of blood T cell repertoires in COVID-19. About the study: COVID-19 samples from acute and convalescent phases originated in the United States, Italy and Spain. Sample material is recorded as cDNA or gDNA derived from T cells, B-cell-depleted T cells, or PBMCs.

Per the study methods: Estimates of nucleated cell counts were drawn from the amplification of reference gene primers. Repertoires were generated with immunoSEQ multiplex PCR, while TCRdb's copy carries only in-frame clones and drops some. D and trimming were read from the DNA, whereas the V and J calls and clone size are those reported in that table. The repertoire has about 12,000 clones, 72% of them found once; the top ten carry 10%. Losses at the gene ends were 2 bases for V and 5 bases for J; bases not matched to a gene: 8. From germline, CDR1 is LGHNT and CDR2 FRNRAP. The length of the CDR3 is 16 residues. The Seattle patients, enrolled during active infection, were followed longitudinally.

The sequence derives from a man aged 60 to 69 with COVID-19, enrolled during active disease. Sequenced material: peripheral blood. The V call is TRBV12-5, the J call TRBJ2-3; 9 bases map to TRBD1. In DNA, the CDR3 is TGTGCTAGTGGTTTGACCCCTACAGGGGGCGGAGATACGCAGTATTTT. The encoded protein is CASGLTPTGGGDTQYF.